This is a list of T cell receptor beta chains from one sample in a study of beta chain features in type 1 diabetes. Profiled with immunoSEQ multiplex PCR; TCRdb holds only in-frame clones, not every one. The repertoire holds hundreds of thousands of clones, with about 12% as singletons. The source material was naive CD4+ T cells from blood. Receptors were obtained from a woman younger than 30 with type 1 diabetes. The CDR3 runs from the conserved cysteine through the conserved F or W. Fields, in order: V gene, D gene, clone size, J gene, CDR3 protein, CDR3 DNA. D genes are given only for firm matches. Rows may omit the clone size; those that give it use once, few, many or a size class.

v_gene: TRBV4-3
d_gene: -
abundance: few
j_gene: TRBJ2-5
CDR3aa: CASSQDINGGQTQYF
CDR3nt: TGCGCCAGCAGCCAAGACATAAATGGAGGTCAGACCCAGTACTTC

v_gene: TRBV9
d_gene: -
abundance: -
j_gene: TRBJ2-1
CDR3aa: CASSPHQTSSVVASQFF
CDR3nt: TGTGCCAGCAGCCCACACCAGACTAGTTCGGTTGTTGCTTCGCAGTTCTTC

v_gene: TRBV13
d_gene: TRBD2
abundance: -
j_gene: TRBJ2-7
CDR3aa: CASSPQPRLAGASYEQYF
CDR3nt: TGTGCCAGCAGCCCCCAGCCCCGACTAGCGGGAGCCAGCTACGAGCAGTACTTC

v_gene: TRBV5-4
d_gene: -
abundance: -
j_gene: TRBJ2-3
CDR3aa: CASSLGRSTGDTQYF
CDR3nt: TGTGCCAGCAGCTTGGGCAGGAGCACAGGGGATACGCAGTATTTT

v_gene: TRBV7-9
d_gene: TRBD1
abundance: -
j_gene: TRBJ2-4
CDR3aa: CASNRDRDDIQYF
CDR3nt: TGTGCCAGCAACCGGGACAGGGATGACATTCAGTACTTC

v_gene: TRBV30
d_gene: -
abundance: few
j_gene: TRBJ2-3
CDR3aa: CALNRDSTDTQYF
CDR3nt: TGTGCCTTGAACAGGGATAGCACAGATACGCAGTATTTT

v_gene: TRBV10-3
d_gene: -
abundance: -
j_gene: TRBJ2-1
CDR3aa: CAIGTNEGHEQFF
CDR3nt: TGTGCCATTGGGACAAATGAGGGGCATGAGCAGTTCTTC

v_gene: TRBV2
d_gene: -
abundance: -
j_gene: TRBJ2-3
CDR3aa: CASSQGTQYF
CDR3nt: TGTGCCAGCAGTCAGGGAACGCAGTATTTT

v_gene: TRBV7-9
d_gene: -
abundance: few
j_gene: TRBJ1-2
CDR3aa: CASSLTQQTYGYTF
CDR3nt: TGTGCCAGCAGCTTAACACAACAAACCTATGGCTACACCTTC

v_gene: TRBV28
d_gene: TRBD1
abundance: -
j_gene: TRBJ2-7
CDR3aa: CASSPGQGAPYEQYF
CDR3nt: TGTGCCAGCAGTCCCGGACAGGGGGCTCCCTACGAGCAGTACTTC